This paragraph covers one T cell receptor beta chain sequence. Trimming took 4 bases from V and 0 from J, leaving 13 bases between them. CDR1 and CDR2 from the germline V gene are LGHDT and YNNKEL (reference sequence). CDR3 size: 16 residues. The sample originates from a study of Ad26.COV2.S vaccination and SARS-CoV-2 variants. Sequencing was performed with immunoSEQ multiplex PCR; in TCRdb, only in-frame clones are kept and a portion is missing. Found here are 430,000 or so clones, roughly 89% of them singletons; the top ten hold approximately 2.5%. Treatment denoted: about 20 received Ad26.COV2.S at low or high dose, single or two shots; about 5 received placebo; per-sample allocation not given. Sampling happened 63 days after the first vaccine or placebo injection.

Specimen: peripheral blood, collected in a trial of Ad26.COV2.S vaccine versus placebo. The chain recombines TRBV3-1 (or the pseudogene TRBV3-2) with TRBJ1-3; tentatively, D is TRBD1 (6 bases). The clonotype comes from a person between 18 and 59 years old who received the Ad26.COV2.S COVID-19 vaccine or a placebo. DNA of the CDR3: TGTGCCAGCAGCCCGTACTACAGGGACTCTGGAAACACCATATATTTT. Protein product: CASSPYYRDSGNTIYF.